This record concerns one TCR beta chain sequence. One junction end does not reproduce the germline sequence, and a read error may be involved. Sequencing was performed with immunoSEQ multiplex PCR; in TCRdb, only in-frame clones are kept and a portion is missing. The sample lists fewer than 200,000 clones, roughly 88% occurring once. The data originate from a study of control samples from healthy donors and cancer patients. Per the germline V gene, CDR1 is SSHAT and CDR2 is FNYEAQ (reference sequence). The CDR3 has 15 residues. Sequenced input: blood. The chain combines TRBV7-7 with TRBJ2-1; 8 nucleotides line up with TRBD1. This clonotype originated in a woman in her 30s in good health. As DNA, the CDR3 is TGTGCTAGCAGCCAAAGGACAGGGAATAACAATGAGCAGTTCTTC. Translated, it gives CASSQRTGNNNEQFF.